A single sample gave rise to the 10 T cell receptor beta chains below, sequenced in a study of blood T cells in healthy people across ages. Then a second PCR, running about 6 to 12 cycles, was carried out with a sample-barcoded 5' primer and a J-beta primer mix. TCRdb itself ran the 5' RACE reads through MiXCR, one entry per CDR3 protein. The table has over 600,000 distinct CDR3 sequences, roughly 21% seen once. The sequenced material came from blood. All receptors derive from a man between 65 and 85 years old in good health.

This clonotype was seen at least ten times. This chain links TRBV4-2 with TRBJ2-7; D may be TRBD1 or TRBD2 (6 bases each). Looked up from germline, CDR1 is LGHNA and CDR2 is YNFKEQ. Trimming pared 1 base from V and 4 bases from J, leaving 14 bases between. The CDR3 runs 15 residues. The DNA of the CDR3 is TGTGCCAGCAGCCAAGGGTGGGGGGACACGTACGAGCAGTACTTC. This gives the protein CASSQGWGDTYEQYF.

This clonotype was found a few times. J is TRBJ2-5 and V is TRBV9; possibly TRBD1 or TRBD2 for D (5 bases each). Germline CDR1 reads SGDLS; CDR2 reads YYNGEE. V lost 0 bases and J lost 5, with 17 bases in between. This CDR3 spans 16 amino acids. CDR3: CASSVGDSVGVETQYF. In DNA, the CDR3 is TGTGCCAGCAGCGTAGGAGATAGCGTGGGGGTGGAGACCCAGTACTTC.

This clonotype was detected a few times. The V gene is TRBV7-2, the J gene TRBJ2-5; TRBD2 is a possible D gene (5 bases). The J call may be in error: the DNA end matches TRBJ2-1 better. CDR3 size: 12 residues. CDR1 is SGHTA and CDR2 is FQGNSA in the germline V gene. CDR3 loop: CASSLERGEQFF. The CDR3 DNA follows: TGTGCCAGCAGCCTCGAAAGAGGGGAGCAGTTCTTC.

This clonotype was seen a few times. The chain carries TRBV10-3 and TRBJ2-1; 12 bases are shared with TRBD2. V trimming: 10 bases; J trimming: 3 bases; junction bases outside the gene matches: 4. This CDR3 comprises 14 residues. Germline-derived CDR1 and CDR2 are ENHRY and SYGVKD. The CDR3 sequence is CATQLAGGYNEQFF. In nucleotides, the CDR3 is TGTGCCACCCAACTAGCGGGAGGCTACAATGAGCAGTTCTTC.

This chain joins TRBV7-2 and TRBJ1-4; tentatively, D is TRBD1 (6 bases). The CDR3 consists of 15 residues. The V gene lost 3 bases and the J gene lost 9 bases, with 17 bases spanning the gap. Germline values: CDR1 SGHTA, CDR2 FQGNSA. The CDR3 sequence is CASSFDTGIGQKLFF. Written as DNA, the CDR3 is TGTGCCAGCAGCTTCGACACAGGGATAGGACAAAAACTGTTTTTT.

This clonotype was counted ten times or more. The chain uses TRBV12-3 or TRBV12-4 and TRBJ2-5; D is uncertain. V dropped 3 bases and J dropped 3 bases, with 8 bases sitting between them. The CDR3 is 13 amino acids. The CDR3 here is CASSFGGKETQYF. CDR3 DNA sequence: TGTGCCAGCAGTTTTGGCGGAAAAGAGACCCAGTACTTC.

This chain uses TRBV7-9 with TRBJ2-5; TRBD2 matches at 7 bases. The CDR3 runs 15 residues. V gave up 5 bases and J gave up 5 bases; unmatched junction bases: 11. The germline gives CDR1 SEHNR, CDR2 FQNEAQ (reference sequence). The CDR3 protein is CASSRGAGRRETQYF. In DNA, the CDR3 is TGTGCCAGCAGCCGCGGAGCGGGAAGGCGTGAGACCCAGTACTTC.

The chain employs TRBV28 and TRBJ2-7; 9 bases fit TRBD1. Trimming took 4 bases from V and 2 from J; bases not matched to a gene: 6. From germline, CDR1 is MDHEN and CDR2 SYDVKM. The CDR3 loop spans 15 amino acids. The CDR3 DNA reads as TGTGCCAGCAGTTCATACAGGGGGCCTACCTACGAGCAGTACTTC. As protein: CASSSYRGPTYEQYF.

This clonotype has more than one count but fewer than ten. The V gene is TRBV6-1, the J gene TRBJ1-4; D gene unclear. This CDR3 region has 17 residues. Germline CDR1 and CDR2: MNHNS and SASEGT. The ends were cut back, 2 bases at V and 0 bases at J, with 13 bases in the middle. CDR3 in amino acids: CASSEYHTASTNEKLFF. CDR3 coding DNA: TGTGCCAGCAGTGAATATCACACAGCGTCAACTAATGAAAAACTGTTTTTT.

The chain combines TRBV6-1 with TRBJ2-1, with 11 nucleotides matching TRBD2. The junction had 6 bases not matched to a gene; V was cut back by 6 bases and J by 8 bases. Germline V gives CDR1 MNHNS, CDR2 SASEGT. The CDR3 extends over 14 amino acids. The CDR3 loop reads CASRVAGGEDEQFF. The CDR3 DNA reads as TGTGCCAGCAGAGTAGCGGGAGGGGAAGATGAGCAGTTCTTC.